Listed here is a single TCR beta chain. The antigen is not known. These data are taken from a study of cytotoxic CD8 clonotypes in ibrutinib-treated CLL. Profiling relied on immunoSEQ multiplex PCR, and the TCRdb table lists in-frame clones only, not all of them. Of more than 85,000 clones detected, 75% to 80% appear once; the ten largest clones hold approximately 23%. Study-wide points: Baseline clonality was higher than in age-matched healthy donors and moved in step with circulating CD8+ T-cell counts.

The CDR3 covers 15 residues. Trimming at V came to 4 bases and at J to 4 bases, leaving 6 bases not matched to a gene. Germline CDR1 is SGHRS and CDR2 is YFSETQ. This chain joins TRBV5-1 and TRBJ2-2; 8 nucleotides line up with TRBD1. The receptor comes from a human donor with chronic lymphocytic leukemia. The sequenced sample was PBMCs, obtained after 24 months of ibrutinib treatment. The CDR3 region is CASSQDRVATGELFF. Here the CDR3 DNA reads TGCGCCAGCAGCCAGGACAGGGTAGCCACCGGGGAGCTGTTTTTT.